This T cell receptor (beta chain) was sequenced in a study of cytomegalovirus exposure and HLA in healthy donors. Broader study findings: It was 164 TCR beta chains that were listed as cytomegalovirus-associated.

Remarks on this clone: What it binds is not known.

Unrecorded immune exposures were likely, despite nominal health at sampling. The study ran its PCR with 60 Vbeta and 13 Jbeta primers. Profiling relied on immunoSEQ multiplex PCR, and the TCRdb table lists in-frame clones only, not all of them. The sample consists of about 160,000 clones, approximately 77% of them appearing once. Deletions cut 5 bases from V and 6 bases from J, with 7 bases between. The germline gives CDR1 KGHSH, CDR2 LQKENI. CDR3 length equals 12 residues. Material: PBMCs. The origin of this receptor is a female donor in good health and CMV-seronegative. V gene TRBV18 combines with J gene TRBJ2-2, with D possibly TRBD1 on 6 matching bases. The chain's CDR3 is CASSTGSGELFF. The CDR3 nucleotides read TGTGCCAGCTCAACAGGGTCCGGGGAGCTGTTTTTT.